The 29 T cell receptor beta chains presented below share a single source sample, sequenced in a study of T-cell memory formation after mild COVID-19. TCRdb called the 5' RACE reads again in MiXCR, with one record for every CDR3 protein. This sample has fewer than 650,000 distinct CDR3 sequences, with 15% to 20% found just once. The specimen was PBMCs or a T cell subset sorted from them (not recorded which). These receptor sequences come from an adult woman who had mild COVID-19 (a few samples of this study predate the infection). Cell type and time point are not known.

The J gene is TRBJ2-1, the V gene TRBV5-1; 14 bases fit TRBD2. CDR3 size: 17 residues. Germline V gives CDR1 SGHRS, CDR2 YFSETQ. J gave up 3 bases and V 4 bases, and 6 bases lay outside the gene matches. CDR3 residues: CASSTWTSGGIYNEQFF. The CDR3 coding sequence is TGCGCCAGCAGCACTTGGACTAGCGGGGGGATCTACAATGAGCAGTTCTTC.

The V and J genes are TRBV5-1 and TRBJ2-7; TRBD1 matches 7 bases. The CDR3 runs to 15 residues. Germline-derived CDR1 and CDR2 are SGHRS and YFSETQ. After removal of 4 bases from V and 1 base from J, the junction contained 8 bases not matched to a gene. The CDR3 bases are TGCGCCAGCAGCCGCGGACAGGCGACTTCCTACGAGCAGTACTTC. Its translation is CASSRGQATSYEQYF.

This clonotype occurred many times. This chain links TRBV11-2 with TRBJ2-1, with 7 bases matching TRBD2. CDR3 length equals 17 residues. V gave up 3 bases and J gave up 10 bases; unmatched junction bases: 18. Germline lookup yields CDR1 SGHAT and CDR2 FQNNGV. CDR3 residues: CASSFRGKLANWGEQFF. DNA for the CDR3: TGTGCCAGCAGCTTTAGGGGCAAACTAGCGAATTGGGGGGAGCAGTTCTTC. Variable domain in full (rest from reference TRBV11-2 and TRBJ2-1): EAGVAQSPRYKIIEKRQSVAFWCNPISGHATLYWYQQILGQGPKLLIQFQNNGVVDDSQLPKDRFSAERLKGVDSTLKIQPAKLEDSAVYLCASSFRGKLANWGEQFFGPGTRLTVL.

Only a few counts were recorded for this clonotype. The gene calls are TRBV5-1 and TRBJ2-7, with TRBD2 matching 10 bases. CDR3 size: 18 residues. Germline V gives CDR1 SGHRS, CDR2 YFSETQ. V trimming: 6 bases; J trimming: 3 bases; junction bases outside the gene matches: 18. CDR3 residues: CASNSRVSSGGVDYEQYF. The CDR3 bases are TGCGCCAGCAACTCCAGGGTTTCAAGCGGGGGGGTCGACTACGAGCAGTACTTC.

The chain uses TRBV4-3 and TRBJ2-2; 15 bases match TRBD2. The CDR3 is 22 amino acids. Germline CDR1 and CDR2: LGHNA and YSLEER. The junction had 18 bases not matched to a gene; V was cut back by 3 bases and J by 4 bases. CDR3 DNA sequence: TGCGCCAGCAGCCATCTACCCATCCTCGGGACTAGCGGGAGGATCGGCACCGGGGAGCTGTTTTTT. It translates to CASSHLPILGTSGRIGTGELFF.

The table lists this clonotype with many counts. The rearrangement uses TRBV12-3 or TRBV12-4 and TRBJ2-3; no firm D call. Trimming cost V 3 bases and J 0 bases, with 10 bases left between them. The length of the CDR3 is 15 residues. CDR3 in amino acids: CASSFRATSTDTQYF. The CDR3 nucleotides are TGTGCCAGCAGTTTTCGGGCGACTAGCACAGATACGCAGTATTTT.

This clonotype was seen many times. The chain couples TRBV7-2 to TRBJ2-1; TRBD2 might be the D (7 bases). V was trimmed by 7 bases and J by 7 bases, leaving 23 bases between them. The germline gives CDR1 SGHTA, CDR2 FQGNSA. CDR3 length: 16 amino acids. The CDR3: CASNAGVRAGVNEQFF. In nucleotides, the CDR3 is TGTGCCAGCAATGCGGGAGTGAGGGCAGGGGTGAATGAGCAGTTCTTC.

This chain links TRBV4-1 with TRBJ1-2; 12 bases are shared with TRBD1. Germline V gene data show CDR1 as MGHRA and CDR2 as YSYEKL. Germline trimming cut 4 bases from V and 8 bases from J; bases unmatched to any gene: 5. The CDR3 extends over 14 amino acids. The CDR3 is CASSRGQGAEGYTF. The CDR3 bases are TGCGCCAGCAGCCGGGGACAGGGGGCGGAGGGCTACACCTTC.

This clonotype came up a few times. The chain employs TRBV5-1 and TRBJ2-5; 7 positions agree with TRBD2. Looked up from germline, CDR1 is SGHRS and CDR2 is YFSETQ. V shed 5 bases, J shed 5 bases, and the junction held 9 bases outside the gene matches. The CDR3 covers 14 residues. The CDR3 spells CASRWGGSDETQYF. The CDR3 DNA reads TGCGCCAGCAGATGGGGGGGGTCGGACGAGACCCAGTACTTC.

The chain links TRBV25-1 to TRBJ2-1, with 12 bases aligning to TRBD2. In germline, CDR1 is MGHDK, CDR2 SYGVNS. With 6 bases clipped from V and 10 bases from J, the junction kept 10 bases outside the gene matches. CDR3 length: 15 residues. CDR3 sequence (DNA): TGTGCCAGCAGGACTCTAGCGGGAGGGCCCGGGGAGCAGTTCTTC. It encodes CASRTLAGGPGEQFF.

This clonotype was detected only a few times. The chain recombines TRBV3-1 with TRBJ1-6; D gene ambiguous. Trimming took off 0 bases at V and 10 bases at J, with 7 bases between the two ends. The CDR3 totals 13 residues. In germline, CDR1 is LGHDT, CDR2 YNNKEL (reference sequence). As DNA, the CDR3 is TGTGCCAGCAGCCAAGATCTCCGGTCACCCCTCCACTTT. Protein sequence: CASSQDLRSPLHF.

This clonotype showed up just a few times. The rearrangement links TRBV5-1 to TRBJ2-3; unclear D gene. The V end was cut by 0 bases, the J end by 1 base, with 12 bases between. CDR3 length: 16 residues. The germline V gene has CDR1 SGHRS and CDR2 YFSETQ. CDR3 sequence reads: CASSLGLPERTDTQYF. In nucleotides, the CDR3 is TGCGCCAGCAGCTTGGGACTCCCGGAACGCACAGATACGCAGTATTTT.

There are many counts of this clonotype. The V and J genes are TRBV7-2 and TRBJ2-7; 9 bases fit TRBD1. The CDR3 sequence is 13 residues long. Germline V lookup: CDR1 SGHTA, CDR2 FQGNSA. J was trimmed by 6 bases and V by 2 bases; bases with no gene match: 2. The DNA of the CDR3 is TGTGCCAGCAGCTTAAGACAGGGGGGCGAGCAGTACTTC. It specifies CASSLRQGGEQYF.

This chain connects TRBV5-1 to TRBJ2-4; TRBD1 matches at 8 bases. This CDR3 comprises 16 residues. V lost 5 bases, J lost 0 bases, and 7 bases stayed unmatched. Looked up from germline, CDR1 is SGHRS and CDR2 is YFSETQ. In DNA form, the CDR3 reads TGCGCCAGCAGTCTGGGACAGGAGCTAGCCAAAAACATTCAGTACTTC. Encoded protein: CASSLGQELAKNIQYF.

The chain uses TRBV5-6 and TRBJ1-6, with D perhaps matching TRBD1 (6 bases). The CDR3 consists of 15 residues. Per germline, CDR1 SGHDT and CDR2 YYEEEE. Trimming took off 3 bases at V and 7 bases at J, with 14 bases between the two ends. This chain's CDR3 is CASSWKDRLNSPLHF. The CDR3 DNA is TGTGCCAGCAGCTGGAAGGACAGACTGAATTCACCCCTCCACTTT.

This clonotype was found once. A read error may produce the germline difference seen at one junction end. CDR3 coding DNA: TGCGCCAGCAGCTTGGGGGGTGACAGGGTCTCCAACGAGCAGTACTTC. Protein sequence: CASSLGGDRVSNEQYF. The V and J genes are TRBV5-1 and TRBJ2-7, with TRBD1 matching over 7 bases. This CDR3 is 16 amino acids long. The germline gives CDR1 SGHRS, CDR2 YFSETQ. The entire variable domain, with the rest obtained from reference TRBV5-1 and TRBJ2-7, is as follows: KAGVTQTPRYLIKTRGQQVTLSCSPISGHRSVSWYQQTPGQGLQFLFEYFSETQRNKGNFPGRFSGRQFSNSRSEMNVSTLELGDSALYLCASSLGGDRVSNEQYFGPGTRLTVT.

This clonotype was observed a handful of times. This chain connects TRBV4-2 to TRBJ2-5; D gene uncertain. CDR3 length equals 12 residues. Germline lookup yields CDR1 LGHNA and CDR2 YNFKEQ. Trimming removed 3 bases from V and 2 bases from J, with 4 bases in between. CDR3 protein: CASSQLQETQYF. CDR3 nucleotide sequence: TGTGCCAGCAGCCAGTTACAAGAGACCCAGTACTTC.

V is TRBV6-1 and J is TRBJ1-1, with D hard to call. Germline V lookup: CDR1 MNHNS, CDR2 SASEGT. The ends were cut back, 8 bases at V and 2 bases at J, with 15 bases in the middle. The CDR3 extends over 14 amino acids. For the CDR3, the DNA is TGTGCCAGCCTTAAAGGAGGGTTTAACACTGAAGCTTTCTTT. Its protein product is CASLKGGFNTEAFF.

This clonotype turned up a few times. This chain's CDR3 is CASSSLPGRGYQDAFF. DNA for the CDR3: TGTGCCAGCAGCTCCCTCCCCGGCAGGGGCTATCAGGATGCTTTCTTT. The rearrangement joins TRBV7-9 to TRBJ1-1; D is possibly TRBD1 (6 bases). CDR1 and CDR2 from the germline V gene are SEHNR and FQNEAQ (reference sequence). Trimming removed 4 bases at V and 11 bases at J, with 26 bases between. There are 16 residues in the CDR3.

This clonotype has a handful of counts. The chain has TRBV12-3 or TRBV12-4 and TRBJ1-3; D unclear. V gave up 0 bases and J gave up 5 bases, with 5 bases separating them. CDR3 length: 13 residues. As DNA, the CDR3 is TGTGCCAGCAGTTTAGCGCAGAGAAACACCATATATTTT. As protein: CASSLAQRNTIYF.

The chain carries TRBV24-1 and TRBJ2-1, with D possibly being TRBD2 (5 bases). The CDR3 runs to 16 residues. V shed 0 bases and J shed 0 bases, with 8 bases lying between them. In germline, CDR1 is KGHDR, CDR2 SFDVKD. The CDR3 is CATSDLRGSSYNEQFF. CDR3 coding DNA: TGTGCCACCAGTGATTTGCGGGGTAGCTCCTACAATGAGCAGTTCTTC.

This clonotype was seen only a few times. The V and J genes are TRBV7-9 and TRBJ1-4; 7 positions match TRBD1. The CDR3 runs to 16 residues. The germline gives CDR1 SEHNR, CDR2 FQNEAQ (reference sequence). Losses at the gene ends were 1 base for V and 2 bases for J; bases not matched to a gene: 4. The CDR3 DNA follows: TGTGCCAGCAGCTTAGGTACAGGGGCGACTAATGAAAAACTGTTTTTT. Protein: CASSLGTGATNEKLFF.

This clonotype was recorded many times. This sequence joins TRBV27 and TRBJ1-2; perhaps TRBD1 as D (5 bases). This CDR3 region has 13 residues. CDR1 MNHEY and CDR2 SMNVEV come from the germline V gene (reference sequence). Trimming removed 2 bases at V and 5 bases at J, with 9 bases between. CDR3 sequence reads: CASSLGGHYGYTF. DNA for the CDR3: TGTGCCAGCAGTTTAGGGGGTCATTATGGCTACACCTTC.

J is TRBJ2-1 and V is TRBV7-8; 8 nucleotides agree with TRBD1. Germline values: CDR1 SGHVS, CDR2 FQNEAQ. This CDR3 region has 16 residues. V was clipped by 2 bases and J by 5 bases; unmatched bases: 8. CDR3 bases: TGTGCCAGCAGCTTAAATCTGGGGACAGGAAACAATGAGCAGTTCTTC. It encodes CASSLNLGTGNNEQFF.

With respect to this clonotype: The junction does not match germline at one end; this may be a read error. The CDR3 sequence is CSVGGRGDKQYF. The CDR3 DNA follows: TGCAGCGTTGGGGGACGGGGAGATAAGCAGTATTTT. The V gene is TRBV29-1, the J gene TRBJ2-3; D possibly uses TRBD1 or TRBD2 (5 bases each). Germline V gene lookup returns CDR1 SQVTM and CDR2 ANQGSEA. CDR3 length equals 12 residues.

V usage is TRBV3-1 and J usage is TRBJ1-2; no reliable D call. Germline V gene data show CDR1 as LGHDT and CDR2 as YNNKEL (reference sequence). The V gene lost 2 bases and the J gene lost 1 base, with 20 bases spanning the gap. The CDR3 totals 18 residues. The CDR3 bases are TGTGCCAGCAGCCAATTGACGGCCTGGACGGCATTTAACTATGGCTACACCTTC. Translating gives CASSQLTAWTAFNYGYTF.

V and J are TRBV5-1 and TRBJ2-7; the D call may be TRBD1 or TRBD2 (6 bases each). The CDR3 covers 14 residues. Trimming pared 4 bases from V and 5 bases from J, leaving 16 bases between. Germline V gene sequence: CDR1 SGHRS, CDR2 YFSETQ. The CDR3 reads CASSASQGGNEQYF. Written as DNA, the CDR3 is TGCGCCAGCAGCGCCTCACAGGGAGGAAACGAGCAGTACTTC.

This sequence joins TRBV19 and TRBJ1-2; D is undetermined. The ends were cut back, 3 bases at V and 4 bases at J, with 15 bases in the middle. CDR3 length: 15 amino acids. The germline V gene has CDR1 LNHDA and CDR2 SQIVND (reference sequence). The CDR3 loop reads CASSIGEGRTYGYTF. The CDR3 region has the DNA TGTGCCAGTAGTATCGGGGAGGGAAGGACCTATGGCTACACCTTC. The variable domain in full, with the rest retrieved from reference TRBV19 and TRBJ1-2, is DGGITQSPKYLFRKEGQNVTLSCEQNLNHDAMYWYRQDPGQGLRLIYYSQIVNDFQKGDIAEGYSVSREKKESFPLTVTSAQKNPTAFYLCASSIGEGRTYGYTFGSGTRLTVV.

The sample holds a few counts of this clonotype. The chain recombines TRBV6-1 with TRBJ1-6; 10 positions match TRBD1. Germline CDR1 and CDR2: MNHNS and SASEGT. The CDR3 covers 15 residues. Trimming took 8 bases from V and 5 from J; bases not matched to a gene: 6. Here the CDR3 reads CASFGTGVDNSPLHF. The CDR3 DNA sequence: TGTGCCAGCTTTGGGACAGGGGTGGATAATTCACCCCTCCACTTT.